This TCR beta chain was recovered during a study of T cell changes during pregnancy in multiple sclerosis. TCRdb's copy holds only in-frame clones and misses some; the assay was immunoSEQ multiplex PCR. This sample yields almost 95,000 clones, of which around 90% are seen a single time; 1.5% belongs to the top ten. The V segment lost 4 bases and the J segment 3 bases; nucleotides outside the gene matches: 12. The CDR3 loop spans 16 amino acids. The germline gives CDR1 SGHRS, CDR2 YFSETQ. The starting material was peripheral blood, obtained in the first trimester of pregnancy. This receptor was obtained from a female donor with multiple sclerosis, enrolled in a pregnancy study. J is TRBJ1-1 and V is TRBV5-1; 7 bases are shared with TRBD1. The CDR3 protein is CASSPGQNTVHTEAFF. Here the CDR3 DNA reads TGCGCCAGCAGCCCGGGACAGAACACGGTGCACACTGAAGCTTTCTTT.